The T cell receptor beta chain under discussion was sequenced for a study of circulating and synovial CD4+ cells in juvenile arthritis. Sequenced by immunoSEQ multiplex PCR; TCRdb stores in-frame clones only, minus some. Of about 32,000 clones in the sample, about 95% were seen once. The clonotype was recovered from a human donor with juvenile idiopathic arthritis. The material sequenced was CD4+ T cells from blood.

This CDR3 reads CASSRAIGTGEYEQFF. CDR3 nucleotide sequence: TGTGCCAGTAGTAGGGCGATTGGGACAGGGGAGTATGAGCAGTTCTTC. The chain employs TRBV19 and TRBJ2-1; 10 bases fit TRBD1. Germline lookup yields CDR1 LNHDA and CDR2 SQIVND (reference sequence). J was trimmed by 8 bases and V by 4 bases; bases with no gene match: 11. The CDR3 runs to 16 residues.